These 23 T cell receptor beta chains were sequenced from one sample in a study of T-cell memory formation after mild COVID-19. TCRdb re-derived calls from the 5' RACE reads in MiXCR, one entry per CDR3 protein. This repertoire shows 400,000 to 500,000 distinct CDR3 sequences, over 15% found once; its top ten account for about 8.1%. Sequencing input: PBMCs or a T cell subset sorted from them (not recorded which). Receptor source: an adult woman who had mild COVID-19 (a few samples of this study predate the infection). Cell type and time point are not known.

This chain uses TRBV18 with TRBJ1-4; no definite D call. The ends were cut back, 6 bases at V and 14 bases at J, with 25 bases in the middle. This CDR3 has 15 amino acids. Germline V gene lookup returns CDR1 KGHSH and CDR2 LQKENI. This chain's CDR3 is CASSQNSAAWEGLFF. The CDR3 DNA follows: TGTGCCAGCTCGCAAAACAGCGCCGCCTGGGAAGGGCTGTTTTTT. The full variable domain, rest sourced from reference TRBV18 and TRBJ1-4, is NAGVMQNPRHLVRRRGQEARLRCSPMKGHSHVYWYRQLPEEGLKFMVYLQKENIIDESGMPKERFSAEFPKEGPSILRIQQVVRGDSAAYFCASSQNSAAWEGLFFGSGTQLSVL.

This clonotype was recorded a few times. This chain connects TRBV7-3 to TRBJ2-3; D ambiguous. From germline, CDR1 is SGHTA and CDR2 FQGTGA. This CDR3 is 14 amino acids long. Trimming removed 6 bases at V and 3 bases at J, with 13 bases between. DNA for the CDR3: TGTGCCAGCAGTCAAACTACCAATACAGATACGCAGTATTTT. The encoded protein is CASSQTTNTDTQYF. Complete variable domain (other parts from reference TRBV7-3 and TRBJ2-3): GAGVSQTPSNKVTEKGKYVELRCDPISGHTALYWYRQSLGQGPEFLIYFQGTGAADDSGLPNDRFFAVRPEGSVSTLKIQRTERGDSAVYLCASSQTTNTDTQYFGPGTRLTVL.

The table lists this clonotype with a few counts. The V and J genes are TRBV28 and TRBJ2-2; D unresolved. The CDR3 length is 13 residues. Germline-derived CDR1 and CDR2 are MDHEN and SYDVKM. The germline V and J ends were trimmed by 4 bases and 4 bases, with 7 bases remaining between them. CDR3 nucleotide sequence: TGTGCCAGCAGTTGGACCCTCACCGGGGAGCTGTTTTTT. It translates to CASSWTLTGELFF.

CDR3 in DNA: TGTGCCAGCAGCAAGGGCAGGGACCATAATTCACCCCTCCACTTT. Its protein is CASSKGRDHNSPLHF. J is TRBJ1-6 and V is TRBV12-3 or TRBV12-4, with a tentative D call TRBD1 (5 bases). The V gene lost 6 bases and the J gene lost 5 bases, with 14 bases spanning the gap. The CDR3 is 15 residues long.

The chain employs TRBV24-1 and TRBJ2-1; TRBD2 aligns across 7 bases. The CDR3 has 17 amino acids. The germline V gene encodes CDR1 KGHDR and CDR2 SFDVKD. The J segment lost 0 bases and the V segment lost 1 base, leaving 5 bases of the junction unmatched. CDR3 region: CATSDFRAGDSYNEQFF. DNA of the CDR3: TGTGCCACCAGTGATTTTCGGGCGGGGGACTCCTACAATGAGCAGTTCTTC.

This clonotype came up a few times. This chain's CDR3 is CASAQRSPREQFF. The CDR3, as DNA: TGTGCCAGCGCTCAAAGATCACCCCGGGAGCAGTTCTTC. This rearrangement joins TRBV7-8 to TRBJ2-1; no clear D. Germline V gives CDR1 SGHVS, CDR2 FQNEAQ. This CDR3 spans 13 amino acids. With 8 bases removed from V and 10 bases from J, the gap between germline ends came to 18 bases.

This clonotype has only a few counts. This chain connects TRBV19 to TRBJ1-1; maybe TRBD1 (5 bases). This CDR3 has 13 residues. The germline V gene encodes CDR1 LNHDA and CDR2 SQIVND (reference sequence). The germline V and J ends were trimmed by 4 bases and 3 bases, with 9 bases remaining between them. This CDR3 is CASSSKGDTEAFF. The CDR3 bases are TGTGCCAGTAGTAGTAAAGGGGACACTGAAGCTTTCTTT.

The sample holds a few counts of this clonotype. The CDR3 protein is CAISRDRDYEQYF. The DNA of the CDR3 is TGTGCCATCAGTCGGGACAGGGACTACGAGCAGTACTTC. This sequence joins TRBV10-3 and TRBJ2-7, with 9 bases identical to TRBD1. V shed 5 bases, J shed 3 bases, and the junction held 2 bases outside the gene matches. Germline-derived CDR1 and CDR2 are ENHRY and SYGVKD. The CDR3 contains 13 residues.

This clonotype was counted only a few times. This CDR3 reads CASSSPSGGTNTGELFF. The CDR3, as DNA: TGTGCCAGCAGTTCTCCTAGCGGGGGTACGAACACCGGGGAGCTGTTTTTT. The J gene is TRBJ2-2, the V gene TRBV2; 10 nucleotides agree with TRBD2. The CDR3 length is 17 residues. V was clipped by 5 bases and J by 0 bases; unmatched bases: 6. Germline CDR1 SNHLY, CDR2 FYNNEI.

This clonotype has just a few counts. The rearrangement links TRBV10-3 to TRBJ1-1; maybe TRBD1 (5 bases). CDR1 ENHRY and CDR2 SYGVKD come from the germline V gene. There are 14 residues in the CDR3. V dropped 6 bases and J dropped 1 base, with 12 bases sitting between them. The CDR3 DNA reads TGTGCCATCAGGACCGGGACGGAGAACACTGAAGCTTTCTTT. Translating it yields CAIRTGTENTEAFF.

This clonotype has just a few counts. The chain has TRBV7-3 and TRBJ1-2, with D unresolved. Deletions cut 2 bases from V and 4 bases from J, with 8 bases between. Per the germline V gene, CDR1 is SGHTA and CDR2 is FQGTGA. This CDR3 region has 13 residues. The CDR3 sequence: CASSLADSYGYTF. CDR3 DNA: TGTGCCAGCAGCTTAGCGGATTCCTATGGCTACACCTTC.

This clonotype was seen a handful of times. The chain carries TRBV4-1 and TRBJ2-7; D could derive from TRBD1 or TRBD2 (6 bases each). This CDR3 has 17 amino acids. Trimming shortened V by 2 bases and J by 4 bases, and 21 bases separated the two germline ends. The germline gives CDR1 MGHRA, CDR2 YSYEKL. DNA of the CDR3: TGCGCCAGCAGCCAAACTGACCCAAGGCAGGGGACTTACGAGCAGTACTTC. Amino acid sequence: CASSQTDPRQGTYEQYF.

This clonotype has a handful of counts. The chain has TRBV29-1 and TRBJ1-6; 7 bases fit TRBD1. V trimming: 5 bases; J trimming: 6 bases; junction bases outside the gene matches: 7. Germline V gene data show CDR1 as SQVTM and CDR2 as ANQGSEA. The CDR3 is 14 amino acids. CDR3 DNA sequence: TGCAGCGTTTCGACAGGGACCAGTAATTCACCCCTCCACTTT. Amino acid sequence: CSVSTGTSNSPLHF.

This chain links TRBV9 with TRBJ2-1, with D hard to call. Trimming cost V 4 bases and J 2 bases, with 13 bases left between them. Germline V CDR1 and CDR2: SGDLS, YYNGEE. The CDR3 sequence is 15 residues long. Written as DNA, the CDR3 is TGTGCCAGCAGCTCCAGCGCGAGGACCTACAATGAGCAGTTCTTC. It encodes CASSSSARTYNEQFF.

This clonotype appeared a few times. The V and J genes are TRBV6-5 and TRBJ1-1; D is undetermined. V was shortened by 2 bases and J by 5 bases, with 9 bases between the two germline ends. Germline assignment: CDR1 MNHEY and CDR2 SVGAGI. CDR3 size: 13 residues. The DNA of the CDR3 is TGTGCCAGCAGTTACGGGCCCCAGACTGAAGCTTTCTTT. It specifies CASSYGPQTEAFF.

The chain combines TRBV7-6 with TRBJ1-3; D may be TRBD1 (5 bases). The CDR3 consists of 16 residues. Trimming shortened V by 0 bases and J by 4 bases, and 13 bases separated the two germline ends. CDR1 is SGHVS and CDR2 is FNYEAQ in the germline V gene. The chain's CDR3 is CASSLAGPLLGNTIYF. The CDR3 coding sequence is TGTGCCAGCAGCTTAGCGGGGCCCCTCTTGGGAAACACCATATATTTT.

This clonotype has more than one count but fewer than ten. CDR3: CASSHGTNNEQFF. CDR3 nucleotides: TGTGCCAGCAGCCATGGGACCAACAATGAGCAGTTCTTC. The V call is TRBV12-3 or TRBV12-4, the J call TRBJ2-1; D may correspond to TRBD1 or TRBD2 (5 bases each). This CDR3 spans 13 amino acids. Between the trimmed V and J ends, which lost 6 bases and 5 bases, there was a span of 11 bases.

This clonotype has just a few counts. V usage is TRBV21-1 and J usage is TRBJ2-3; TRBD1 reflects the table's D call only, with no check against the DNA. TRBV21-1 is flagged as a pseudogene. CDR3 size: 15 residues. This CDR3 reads CASSNSRQGPDTQYF. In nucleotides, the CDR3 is TGTGCCAGCAGCAACTCAAGACAGGGTCCAGATACGCAGTATTTT.

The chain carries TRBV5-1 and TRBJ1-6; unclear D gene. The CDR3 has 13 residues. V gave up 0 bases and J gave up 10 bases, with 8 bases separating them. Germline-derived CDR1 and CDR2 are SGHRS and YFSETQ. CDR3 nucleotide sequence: TGCGCCAGCAGCTTGGTGGCAGGATCACCCCTCCACTTT. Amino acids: CASSLVAGSPLHF.

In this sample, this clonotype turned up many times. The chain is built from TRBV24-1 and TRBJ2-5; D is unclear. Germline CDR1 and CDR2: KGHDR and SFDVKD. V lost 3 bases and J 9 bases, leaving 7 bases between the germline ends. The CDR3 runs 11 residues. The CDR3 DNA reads TGTGCCACCAGTGATGGGGATCCCCAGTACTTC. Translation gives CATSDGDPQYF.

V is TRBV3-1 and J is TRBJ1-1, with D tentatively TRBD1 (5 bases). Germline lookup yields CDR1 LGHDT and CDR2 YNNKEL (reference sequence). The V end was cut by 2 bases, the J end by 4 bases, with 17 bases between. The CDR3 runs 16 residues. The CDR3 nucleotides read TGTGCCAGCAGCCAATTCTTACTGGGGGGAAGCACTGAAGCTTTCTTT. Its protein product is CASSQFLLGGSTEAFF.

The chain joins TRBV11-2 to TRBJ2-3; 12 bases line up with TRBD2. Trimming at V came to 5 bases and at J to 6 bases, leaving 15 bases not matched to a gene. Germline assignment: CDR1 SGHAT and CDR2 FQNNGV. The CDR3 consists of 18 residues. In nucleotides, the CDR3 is TGTGCCAGCAGCCCCTACCCCGCTAGCGGGGGGGCCGGGGATACGCAGTATTTT. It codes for CASSPYPASGGAGDTQYF.

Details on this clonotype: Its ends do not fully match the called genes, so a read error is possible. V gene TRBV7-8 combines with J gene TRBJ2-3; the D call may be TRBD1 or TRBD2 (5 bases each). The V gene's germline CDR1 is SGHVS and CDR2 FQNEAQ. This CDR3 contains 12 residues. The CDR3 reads CASSTPGTTRYF. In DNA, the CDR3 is TGTGCCAGCAGCACCCCCGGGACGACGCGGTATTTT.